This T cell receptor (beta chain) was recorded in a study of blood T cell repertoires in COVID-19. Whole-study context: COVID-19 samples, acute and convalescent, were from the United States, Italy and Spain. The cDNA or gDNA used as material had been derived from T cells, B-cell-depleted T cells, or PBMCs.

Source study methods: Quantification of nucleated cells was approximated via reference gene primer amplification. TCRdb keeps only in-frame clones here, not all; method: immunoSEQ multiplex PCR. The V and J calls and clone size were taken over from that table, and D and trimming were inferred from the DNA. The sample lists tens of thousands of clones, 75% to 85% occurring once. With 7 bases clipped from V and 1 base from J, the junction kept 3 bases outside the gene matches. The CDR3 runs 14 residues. Germline CDR1 SGHRS, CDR2 YFSETQ. This clonotype was sampled from a woman between 55 and 75 years old with acute or convalescent COVID-19. The V call is TRBV5-1, the J call TRBJ2-2; TRBD1 matches 8 bases. Sequencing input: peripheral blood. CDR3 loop: CASVGQGNTGELFF. The CDR3 bases are TGCGCCAGCGTTGGACAGGGGAACACCGGGGAGCTGTTTTTT.